Listed below are T cell receptor beta chains from one sample, sequenced in a study of T cells in Graves' hyperthyroidism and ophthalmopathy. TCRdb fed the multiplex PCR reads into MiXCR, producing one record per CDR3 protein. The data show around 450,000 distinct CDR3 sequences, with approximately 13% seen just once and 4% to 6.5% held by the top ten. The sample consisted of blood. The source is a woman between 18 and 30 years old with Graves' hyperthyroidism. Each CDR3 is given with its conserved first and last residue. The D gene is left open where the match is weak. For some rows the clone size is stated as once, few or many, or as a class when expanded; others skip it.

>TRBV27|TRBJ1-2|NA|TRBD1
CASSTTGGRRANYGYTF
TGTGCCAGCAGTACTACAGGGGGCCGTAGGGCTAACTATGGCTACACCTTC
>TRBV29-1|TRBJ2-7|many|TRBD2
CSVRGRTSGTRSYEQYF
TGCAGCGTGAGGGGAAGGACTAGCGGGACCCGAAGCTACGAGCAGTACTTC
>TRBV6-1|TRBJ1-2|few|NA
CASSEHSDGYTF
TGTGCCAGCAGTGAGCACTCCGATGGCTACACCTTC
>TRBV3-1|TRBJ1-1|many|NA
CASSQDGVSRTEAFF
TGTGCCAGCAGCCAAGATGGGGTTTCAAGAACTGAAGCTTTCTTT
>TRBV20-1|TRBJ2-1|many|TRBD2
CSAWTSGTYNEQFF
TGCAGTGCTTGGACTAGCGGGACCTACAATGAGCAGTTCTTC
>TRBV18|TRBJ1-6|many|NA
CASSPGAGTDNSPLHF
TGTGCCAGCTCACCAGGCGCGGGGACGGATAATTCACCCCTCCACTTT
>TRBV2|TRBJ2-1|many|TRBD2
CASNSRTSGFNEQFF
TGTGCCAGCAATTCCCGGACTAGCGGGTTCAATGAGCAGTTCTTC
>TRBV9|TRBJ2-3|few|TRBD2
CASSVVGREETDTQYF
TGTGCCAGCAGCGTAGTAGGTCGGGAGGAGACAGATACGCAGTATTTT
>TRBV6-2/TRBV6-3|TRBJ2-1|NA|TRBD2
CASSWGGWGNEQFF
TGTGCCAGCAGTTGGGGGGGGTGGGGCAATGAGCAGTTCTTC
>TRBV3-1|TRBJ2-7|many|NA
CASSQVPGEIYEQYF
TGTGCCAGCAGCCAAGTACCGGGAGAAATTTACGAGCAGTACTTC
>TRBV20-1|TRBJ2-2|NA|TRBD1
CSARAPGQGDTGELFF
TGCAGTGCTAGAGCCCCGGGACAGGGGGACACCGGGGAGCTGTTTTTT